This TCR beta chain is from a study of CD8+CD57+ T cells in acquired aplastic anemia. This clonotype was picked up many times. All sequencing subjects had displayed CD8+CD57+ cell expansion on flow cytometry. Germline loops: CDR1 MNHNY, CDR2 SVGAGI (reference sequence). The ends were cut back, 2 bases at V and 4 bases at J, with 14 bases in the middle. The CDR3 spans 15 residues. Genomic DNA constituted the template upon which TCR beta VDJ and CDR3 profiling was performed. TCRdb reanalysed the reads using MiXCR and keeps one entry per CDR3 protein. The sample holds 150,000 or so distinct CDR3 sequences, about half seen once.

The receptor was isolated from a human donor with aplastic anemia. The rearrangement uses TRBV6-6 and TRBJ1-2, with a tentative D call TRBD1 (6 bases). The sample consisted of sorted CD4+, CD8+, or CD8+CD57+ T cells (not recorded which) from PBMCs. The CDR3 bases are TGTGCCAGCAGTTACACAACACAGGGCTCCTATGGCTACACCTTC. Protein product: CASSYTTQGSYGYTF.